The T cell receptor beta chain described here comes from a study of T cell changes during pregnancy in multiple sclerosis. This clone was observed once. TCRdb's copy holds only in-frame clones and misses some; the assay was immunoSEQ multiplex PCR. The table has around 70,000 clones, roughly 92% seen once. The source is a female donor with multiple sclerosis, enrolled in a pregnancy study. Sequenced material: peripheral blood, taken in the second trimester of pregnancy.

The CDR3 DNA reads TGTGCCTGGAGTGTACTGGGCGAATTGGCTGGCTACACCTTC. Translation: CAWSVLGELAGYTF. The chain has TRBV30 and TRBJ1-2; D unresolved. Trimming removed 0 bases from V and 7 bases from J, with 15 bases in between. The CDR3 extends over 14 amino acids. Germline CDR1 and CDR2: GTSNPN and SVGIG (reference sequence). Supplemented by reference TRBV30 and TRBJ1-2, the full variable domain reads SQTIHQWPATLVQPVGSPLSLECTVEGTSNPNLYWYRQAAGRGLQLLFYSVGIGQISSEVPQNLSASRPQDRQFILSSKKLLLSDSGFYLCAWSVLGELAGYTFGSGTRLTVV.